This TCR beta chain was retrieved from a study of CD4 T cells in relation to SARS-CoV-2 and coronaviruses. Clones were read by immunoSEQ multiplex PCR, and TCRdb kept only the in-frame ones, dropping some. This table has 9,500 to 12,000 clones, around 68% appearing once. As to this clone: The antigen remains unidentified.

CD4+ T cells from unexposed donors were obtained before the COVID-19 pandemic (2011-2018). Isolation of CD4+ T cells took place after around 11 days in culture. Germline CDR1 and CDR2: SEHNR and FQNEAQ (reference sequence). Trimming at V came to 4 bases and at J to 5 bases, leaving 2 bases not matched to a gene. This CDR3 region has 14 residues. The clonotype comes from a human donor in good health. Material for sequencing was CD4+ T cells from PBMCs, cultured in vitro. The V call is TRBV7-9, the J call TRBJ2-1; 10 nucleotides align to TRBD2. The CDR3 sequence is CASSYGTSDNEQFF. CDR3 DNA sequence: TGTGCCAGCAGCTACGGGACTAGCGACAATGAGCAGTTCTTC.